Listed below are T cell receptor beta chains from one sample, sequenced in a study of OX40 agonist ivuxolimab in advanced cancers. The protocol was immunoSEQ multiplex PCR, while the TCRdb copy is restricted to in-frame clones and leaves out a portion. This table holds roughly 90,000 clones, approximately 89% found once. Here the sequenced sample was CD4+ or CD8+ T cells sorted from blood, taken in a trial of the OX40 agonist ivuxolimab. Receptor source: an adult with an advanced solid tumor such as melanoma, head and neck, liver or kidney cancer. Both conserved end residues are part of each CDR3. The order of the fields is clone size, CDR3 length, V gene, J gene, D gene, CDR3 protein, CDR3 DNA. D genes are given only for firm matches. Size tells how often a clone was seen (once, few, many) or the class of an expanded clone, and some rows leave it out.

>.|14|TRBV23-1|TRBJ1-2|TRBD1
CASSPGGEGYGYTF
TGCGCCAGCAGTCCAGGGGGGGAAGGATATGGCTACACCTTC
>.|15|TRBV6-5|TRBJ2-2|.
CASSTRQGYTGELFF
TGTGCCAGCAGCACCCGTCAGGGATACACCGGGGAGCTGTTTTTT
>once|17|TRBV11-3|TRBJ1-2|TRBD1
CASSLGLSDRAYYGYTF
TGTGCCAGCAGCTTAGGCCTCTCCGACAGGGCTTACTATGGCTACACCTTC
>medium-sized|14|TRBV7-2|TRBJ2-7|TRBD2
CASSPGLGESEQYF
TGTGCCAGCAGCCCTGGACTAGGAGAGTCCGAGCAGTACTTC
>.|16|TRBV4-3|TRBJ2-7|.
CASSQDLLGKNYEQYF
TGCGCCAGCAGCCAAGATCTTTTGGGAAAAAATTACGAGCAGTACTTC
>.|14|TRBV6-6|TRBJ1-4|.
CASSYSGTNEKLFF
TGTGCCAGCAGTTACTCAGGGACTAATGAAAAACTGTTTTTT
>.|17|TRBV6-1|TRBJ2-1|.
CASSEALGTAGPIGQFF
TGTGCCAGCAGTGAAGCGCTTGGGACAGCGGGCCCTATCGGGCAGTTCTTC
>.|12|TRBV19|TRBJ1-2|.
CASSRNSYGYTF
TGTGCCAGTAGTAGAAACAGCTATGGCTACACCTTC
>.|14|TRBV30|TRBJ1-4|.
CAWATGRMNEKLFF
TGTGCCTGGGCAACGGGACGGATGAATGAAAAACTGTTTTTT
>.|18|TRBV7-2|TRBJ2-1|TRBD2
CASSLALGSGSFYNEQFF
TGTGCCAGCAGCTTAGCGCTTGGTAGCGGGAGTTTCTACAATGAGCAGTTCTTC
>.|14|TRBV19|TRBJ1-2|.
CASSIEEGDRGYTF
TGTGCCAGTAGTATAGAAGAGGGGGATCGGGGCTACACCTTC
>.|16|TRBV19|TRBJ2-1|TRBD2
CASSIKVAGARNEQFF
TGTGCCAGTAGTATTAAAGTAGCGGGGGCCCGGAATGAGCAGTTCTTC
>.|16|TRBV28|TRBJ1-1|.
CASSLKGRVTNTEAFF
TGTGCCAGCAGCCTAAAGGGTCGCGTTACGAACACTGAAGCTTTCTTT
>once|15|TRBV9|TRBJ2-7|.
CASSVSTVASYEQYF
TGTGCCAGCAGCGTTAGCACCGTCGCCTCCTACGAGCAGTACTTC
>.|12|TRBV19|TRBJ1-1|.
CASSLEGGEAFF
TGTGCCAGTAGTTTGGAGGGTGGTGAAGCTTTCTTT
>once|15|TRBV9|TRBJ1-2|.
CASSVGTEANYGYTF
TGTGCCAGCAGCGTCGGGACGGAAGCTAACTATGGCTACACCTTC
>.|13|TRBV5-1|TRBJ1-3|.
CASSFATRDTIYF
TGCGCCAGCAGCTTCGCCACGAGGGACACCATATATTTT